The present T cell receptor (beta chain) was sequenced within a study of shared clonotypes between healthy human individuals. Overall study findings and caveats: Clonotype sharing among donors was thought likely to change with sequencing depth.

Germline values: CDR1 MDHEN, CDR2 SYDVKM. V shed 5 bases, J shed 3 bases, and the junction held 10 bases outside the gene matches. This CDR3 has 16 residues. Turning to this clone: The target antigen is unknown.

Extraction of genomic DNA in unsorted samples used roughly 94 million PBMCs. Clones were sequenced by immunoSEQ multiplex PCR, and TCRdb holds only the in-frame ones, with some missing. Here the sample spans fewer than 600,000 clones, about 76% being singletons. The sample taken for sequencing was PBMCs. The rearrangement links TRBV28 to TRBJ2-5; TRBD2 aligns across 9 bases. This sequence was found in a woman between 35 and 50 years old in good health. Some clones in this sample may be carry-over from other donors' samples. CDR3 protein: CASSKLAGLAEETQYF. The DNA for the CDR3 is TGTGCCAGCAGTAAGCTAGCGGGACTAGCAGAAGAGACCCAGTACTTC.